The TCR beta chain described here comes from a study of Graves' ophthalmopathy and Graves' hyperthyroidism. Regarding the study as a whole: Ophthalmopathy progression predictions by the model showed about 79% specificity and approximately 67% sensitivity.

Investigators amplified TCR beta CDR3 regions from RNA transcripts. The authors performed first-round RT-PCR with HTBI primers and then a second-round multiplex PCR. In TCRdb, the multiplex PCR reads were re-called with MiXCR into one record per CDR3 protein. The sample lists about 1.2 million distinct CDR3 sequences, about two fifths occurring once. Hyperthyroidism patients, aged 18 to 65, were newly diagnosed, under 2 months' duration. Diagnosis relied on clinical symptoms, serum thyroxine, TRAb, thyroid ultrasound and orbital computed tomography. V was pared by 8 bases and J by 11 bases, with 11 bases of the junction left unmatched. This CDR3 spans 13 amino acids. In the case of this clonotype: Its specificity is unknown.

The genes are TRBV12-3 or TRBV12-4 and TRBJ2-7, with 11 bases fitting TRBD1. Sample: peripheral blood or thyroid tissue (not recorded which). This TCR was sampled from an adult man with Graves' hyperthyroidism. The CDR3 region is CASSPPGQGEKYF. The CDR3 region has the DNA TGTGCCAGCTCACCACCGGGACAGGGGGAGAAGTACTTC.